This TCR beta chain was sequenced in a study of siplizumab effects on memory and regulatory T cells. Clones were read by immunoSEQ multiplex PCR, and TCRdb kept only the in-frame ones, dropping some. The repertoire consists of around 45,000 clones, with roughly 87% occurring once and the leading ten covering less than 0.35%. Germline CDR1 is LNHDA and CDR2 is SQIVND (reference sequence). The CDR3 length is 16 residues. V dropped 2 bases and J dropped 8; count of bases not matched to a gene: 5. The J gene is TRBJ2-1, the V gene TRBV19, with TRBD2 matching over 14 bases. The receptor's source is a human donor in good health. The sample comprised naive CD8+ T cells sorted from blood. The CDR3 spells CASSIMGLAGVDEQFF. The CDR3 DNA sequence: TGTGCCAGTAGTATAATGGGACTAGCGGGAGTTGATGAGCAGTTCTTC. The variable domain in full, completed from reference TRBV19 and TRBJ2-1, reads DGGITQSPKYLFRKEGQNVTLSCEQNLNHDAMYWYRQDPGQGLRLIYYSQIVNDFQKGDIAEGYSVSREKKESFPLTVTSAQKNPTAFYLCASSIMGLAGVDEQFFGPGTRLTVL.